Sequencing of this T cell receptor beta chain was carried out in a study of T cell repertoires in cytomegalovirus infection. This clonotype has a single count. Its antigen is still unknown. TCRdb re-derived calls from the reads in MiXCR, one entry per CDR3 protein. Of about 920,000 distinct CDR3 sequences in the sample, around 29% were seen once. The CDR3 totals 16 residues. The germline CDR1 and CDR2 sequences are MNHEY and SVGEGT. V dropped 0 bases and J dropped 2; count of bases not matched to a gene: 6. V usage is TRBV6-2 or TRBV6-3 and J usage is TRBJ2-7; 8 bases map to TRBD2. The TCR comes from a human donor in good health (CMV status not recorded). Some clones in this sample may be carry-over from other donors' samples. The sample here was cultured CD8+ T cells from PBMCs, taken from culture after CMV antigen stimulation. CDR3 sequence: CASSYSRTSRAYEQYV. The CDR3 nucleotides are TGTGCCAGCAGTTACTCCCGGACTAGCAGAGCCTACGAGCAGTACGTC.